This T cell receptor (beta chain) comes out of a study of neurological immune-mediated disorders. General study findings and limits: Whereas HTLV-1-associated myelopathy showed the most TCR clonal expansion, multiple sclerosis showed the least, with levels below those of healthy controls. Subjects shared no identical expanded-clone CDR3 amino acid sequences, suggesting private TCR-beta repertoires in all groups.

This clonotype came up many times. As yet, its antigen is unknown. Each TCR transcript was tagged with a 10-nucleotide random UMI during 5'RACE. From 15-18 subjects, over 160 million TCR-beta sequences were obtained in each sequencing run. TCRdb reprocessed the 5' RACE reads with MiXCR, giving one entry per CDR3 protein. The repertoire holds about 79,000 distinct CDR3 sequences, with less than 15% as singletons. The V and J ends lost 2 bases and 0 bases respectively, with 6 bases between them. CDR1 and CDR2 (germline): SGHRS, YFSETQ. The CDR3 is 13 residues long. The sequenced material came from PBMCs. The chain carries TRBV5-1 and TRBJ2-7; no firm D call. The receptor was derived from a woman aged 45-65 years in good health. Written as DNA, the CDR3 is TGCGCCAGCAGCTTCTCTCTCTCCTACGAGCAGTACTTC. This encodes CASSFSLSYEQYF.